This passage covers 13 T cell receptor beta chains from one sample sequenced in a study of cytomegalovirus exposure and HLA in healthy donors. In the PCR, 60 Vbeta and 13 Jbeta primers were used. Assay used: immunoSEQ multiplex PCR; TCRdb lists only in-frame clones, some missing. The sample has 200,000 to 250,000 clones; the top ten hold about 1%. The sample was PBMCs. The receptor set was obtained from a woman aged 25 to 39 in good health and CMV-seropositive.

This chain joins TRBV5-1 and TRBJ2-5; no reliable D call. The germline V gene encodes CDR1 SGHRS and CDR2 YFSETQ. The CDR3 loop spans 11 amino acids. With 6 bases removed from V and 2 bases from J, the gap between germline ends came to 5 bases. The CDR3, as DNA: TGCGCCAGCATCCTGCAAGAGACCCAGTACTTC. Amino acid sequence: CASILQETQYF.

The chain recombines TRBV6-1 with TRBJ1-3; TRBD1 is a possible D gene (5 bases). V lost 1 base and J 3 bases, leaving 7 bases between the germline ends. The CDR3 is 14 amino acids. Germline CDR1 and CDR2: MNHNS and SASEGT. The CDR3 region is CASSEGQGGNTIYF. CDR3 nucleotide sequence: TGTGCCAGCAGTGAAGGGCAGGGTGGAAACACCATATATTTT.

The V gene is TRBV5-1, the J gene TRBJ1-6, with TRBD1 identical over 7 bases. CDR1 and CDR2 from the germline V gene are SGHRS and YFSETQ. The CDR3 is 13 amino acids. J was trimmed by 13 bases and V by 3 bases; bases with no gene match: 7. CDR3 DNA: TGCGCCAGCAGCTCCTTCCCGGGACAGCCCCTCCACTTT. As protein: CASSSFPGQPLHF. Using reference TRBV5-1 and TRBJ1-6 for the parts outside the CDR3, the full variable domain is KAGVTQTPRYLIKTRGQQVTLSCSPISGHRSVSWYQQTPGQGLQFLFEYFSETQRNKGNFPGRFSGRQFSNSRSEMNVSTLELGDSALYLCASSSFPGQPLHFGNGTRLTVT.

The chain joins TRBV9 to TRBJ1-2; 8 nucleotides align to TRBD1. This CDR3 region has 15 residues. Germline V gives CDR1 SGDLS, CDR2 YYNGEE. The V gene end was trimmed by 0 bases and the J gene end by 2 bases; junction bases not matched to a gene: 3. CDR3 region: CASSVDTGGNYGYTF. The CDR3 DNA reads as TGTGCCAGCAGCGTAGACACAGGGGGAAACTATGGCTACACCTTC.

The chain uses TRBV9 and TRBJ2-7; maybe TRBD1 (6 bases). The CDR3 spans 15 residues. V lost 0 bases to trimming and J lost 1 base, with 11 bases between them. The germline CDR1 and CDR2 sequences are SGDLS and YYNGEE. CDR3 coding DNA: TGTGCCAGCAGCGTAGGGGGGCAGGGTTCCTACGAGCAGTACTTC. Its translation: CASSVGGQGSYEQYF. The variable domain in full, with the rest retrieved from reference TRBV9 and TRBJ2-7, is DSGVTQTPKHLITATGQRVTLRCSPRSGDLSVYWYQQSLDQGLQFLIQYYNGEERAKGNILERFSAQQFPDLHSELNLSSLELGDSALYFCASSVGGQGSYEQYFGPGTRLTVT.

CDR3 sequence reads: CASRRGQLNYGYTF. As DNA, the CDR3 is TGTGCCAGCAGGCGGGGACAGTTAAACTATGGCTACACCTTC. The chain carries TRBV11-2 and TRBJ1-2, with 7 bases fitting TRBD1. The CDR3 runs 14 residues. V lost 6 bases to trimming and J lost 2 bases; unmatched junction nucleotides: 6. CDR1 SGHAT and CDR2 FQNNGV come from the germline V gene.

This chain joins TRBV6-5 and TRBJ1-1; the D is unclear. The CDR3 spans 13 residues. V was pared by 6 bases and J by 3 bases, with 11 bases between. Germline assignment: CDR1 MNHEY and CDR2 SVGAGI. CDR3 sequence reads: CASRLNFHTEAFF. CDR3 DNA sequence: TGTGCCAGCAGGCTCAACTTCCACACTGAAGCTTTCTTT.

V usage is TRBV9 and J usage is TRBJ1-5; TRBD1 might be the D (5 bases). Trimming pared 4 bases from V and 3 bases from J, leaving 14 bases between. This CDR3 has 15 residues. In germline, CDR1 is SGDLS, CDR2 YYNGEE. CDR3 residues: CASSLLPGLNQPQHF. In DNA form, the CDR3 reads TGTGCCAGCAGCCTCCTCCCAGGGCTCAATCAGCCCCAGCATTTT.

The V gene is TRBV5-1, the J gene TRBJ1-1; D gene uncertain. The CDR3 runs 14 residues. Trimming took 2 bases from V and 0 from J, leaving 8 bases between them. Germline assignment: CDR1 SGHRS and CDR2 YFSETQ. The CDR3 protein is CASSFENLNTEAFF. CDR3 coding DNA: TGCGCCAGCAGCTTCGAGAACTTGAACACTGAAGCTTTCTTT. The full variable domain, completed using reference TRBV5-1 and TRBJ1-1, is KAGVTQTPRYLIKTRGQQVTLSCSPISGHRSVSWYQQTPGQGLQFLFEYFSETQRNKGNFPGRFSGRQFSNSRSEMNVSTLELGDSALYLCASSFENLNTEAFFGQGTRLTVV.

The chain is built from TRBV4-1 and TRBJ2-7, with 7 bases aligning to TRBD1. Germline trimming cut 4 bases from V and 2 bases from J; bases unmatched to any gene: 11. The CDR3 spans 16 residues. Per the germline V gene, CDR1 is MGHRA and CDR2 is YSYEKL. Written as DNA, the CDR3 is TGCGCCAGCAGCCCCCTGGGCAGGGGGTCGCCCTACGAGCAGTACTTC. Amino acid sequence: CASSPLGRGSPYEQYF.

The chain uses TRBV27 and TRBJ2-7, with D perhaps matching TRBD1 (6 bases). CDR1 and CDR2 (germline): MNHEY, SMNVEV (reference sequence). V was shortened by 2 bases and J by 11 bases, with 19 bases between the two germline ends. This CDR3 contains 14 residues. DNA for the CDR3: TGTGCCAGCAGTTTACAGCTCGCGGCAGGGGCAGAGTACTTC. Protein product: CASSLQLAAGAEYF.

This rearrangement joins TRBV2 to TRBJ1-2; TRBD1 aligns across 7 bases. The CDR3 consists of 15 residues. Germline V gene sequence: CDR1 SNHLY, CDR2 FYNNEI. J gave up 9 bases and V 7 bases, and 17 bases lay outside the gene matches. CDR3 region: CASTNSPGGTMSYTF. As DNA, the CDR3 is TGTGCCAGCACTAACTCCCCAGGGGGTACTATGAGCTACACCTTC.

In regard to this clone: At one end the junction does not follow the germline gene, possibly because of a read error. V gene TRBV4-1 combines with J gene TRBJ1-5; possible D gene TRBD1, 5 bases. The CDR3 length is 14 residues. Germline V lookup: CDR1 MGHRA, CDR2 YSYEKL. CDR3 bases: TGCGCCAGCAGCCAAGAAGGGGTCGGCCAGCCCCGGCATTTT. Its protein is CASSQEGVGQPRHF.